This T cell receptor beta chain was sequenced for a study of neurological immune-mediated disorders (dated 2019 in TCRdb). A note on the overall study: Of the 35 or so multiple sclerosis patients, about 30 had relapsing-remitting MS and 3 had secondary progressive MS. Using UMI-based sequencing, the study compared peripheral blood TCR-beta repertoires from patients with HTLV-I-associated myelopathy (HAM/TSP), patients with multiple sclerosis, and healthy controls. Alongside PBMC samples, the set of about 100 TCR-beta libraries contained longitudinal samples, technical triplicates, and paired CD4+ and CD8+ T-cell subsets that had been sorted. The cohort included roughly 71 subjects: approximately 14 with HAM/TSP, some 35 with multiple sclerosis, and roughly 20 healthy controls. Overall study results and their limits: In phylogenetic analysis, the repertoires of 18 of 34 MS patients grouped into a cluster of related CDR3 sequences, which suggests a possible signature at the repertoire level. Across subjects, expanded clones never shared an identical CDR3 amino acid sequence, which suggests that the TCR-beta repertoires in every group were private. The highest TCR clonal expansion was observed in HAM/TSP patients, whereas the lowest was observed in MS patients, even when compared with healthy controls. The MS cluster was not associated with any clinical or MRI features, and the authors stated that larger cohorts are needed.

cDNA was synthesized by template-switch 5'RACE using a primer carrying a 10-nucleotide random unique molecular identifier by which each TCR transcript was tagged. Each sequencing run produced over 180 million TCR-beta sequences covering 15-18 subjects. The RNeasy kit was used for extraction of total RNA. TCR-beta VDJ regions were amplified with primers for the TCR constant region and the 5'RACE anchor, using the KAPA Real-time Library Amplification kit. A first PCR added sample indexes and Illumina adaptors, and a second PCR then raised library yield. After purification with Ampure beads, the TCR product of roughly 650 bp was size-selected on a 2% E-gel SizeSelection system. Before pooling, library quality was checked on a Bioanalyzer, concentration was measured with Qubit, and libraries were quantified with the Kapa Library Quantification kit. An Illumina HiSeq 2500 sequenced the libraries paired-end 2 x 150 bp. To increase sequence diversity, about 23-32% phiX was spiked into each library pool. The study's processing was this. Quality-filtered reads were processed with the UMI-based MiGEC pipeline, which removed over 75% of raw TCR sequences during error correction. IMGT germline references were used for alignment of VDJ genes, and clonotypes were defined by a unique CDR3 amino acid sequence together with V-J genes. Clonal expansion, Shannon diversity and CDR3 relatedness (CalcPairwiseDistances, ClusterSamples) were evaluated with VDJtools, and phylogenetic trees were built with CLCbio workbench. A clone was classed as expanded if it had 8 or more unique UMIs, a cutoff based on coefficient-of-variation modelling across technical triplicates. TCRdb applied fastp at Q25 and MiXCR to the public reads, then kept only in-frame beta chains. A single entry per CDR3 protein holds the most common genes and DNA from its merged rows. V and J calls and clone size were set by TCRdb, not the authors. This sample gives 25,000 to 35,000 distinct CDR3 sequences in total; about 1.6% of them show up just once. The top ten clones comprise approximately 8.7% of the sample.

Unsorted PBMC libraries were generated from 2 million PBMCs stored in RNAlater at -80 °C until RNA extraction. Multiple sclerosis patients were enrolled in a US clinical protocol under which disease progression was evaluated by magnetic resonance imaging. Peripheral blood was subjected to Ficoll-Hypaque density gradient centrifugation to isolate PBMCs, which were then cryopreserved in liquid nitrogen. In its sample, this clonotype was seen many times. What this receptor recognizes is not known. There are no base qualities to consult, and no much larger clone falls within one base. Relative to germline, V is 1 base shorter and J is 5 bases shorter, with 9 bases between their ends. The CDR3 contains 14 residues, cysteine and phenylalanine counted. Of the read, only the CDR3 DNA is kept; its 42 bases are in frame from base 1. CDR1 is given as SGHRS and CDR2 as YFSETQ, both from the germline V gene.

This chain joins TRBV5-1 to TRBJ2-2, with the D segment identity uncertain. The TCR was taken from a woman aged 30 to 39 with multiple sclerosis. The sequencing sample was made of PBMCs. The nucleotides read TGCGCCAGCAGCTTGCCCAGAGTAACCGGGGAGCTGTTTTTT. This yields the protein CASSLPRVTGELFF.